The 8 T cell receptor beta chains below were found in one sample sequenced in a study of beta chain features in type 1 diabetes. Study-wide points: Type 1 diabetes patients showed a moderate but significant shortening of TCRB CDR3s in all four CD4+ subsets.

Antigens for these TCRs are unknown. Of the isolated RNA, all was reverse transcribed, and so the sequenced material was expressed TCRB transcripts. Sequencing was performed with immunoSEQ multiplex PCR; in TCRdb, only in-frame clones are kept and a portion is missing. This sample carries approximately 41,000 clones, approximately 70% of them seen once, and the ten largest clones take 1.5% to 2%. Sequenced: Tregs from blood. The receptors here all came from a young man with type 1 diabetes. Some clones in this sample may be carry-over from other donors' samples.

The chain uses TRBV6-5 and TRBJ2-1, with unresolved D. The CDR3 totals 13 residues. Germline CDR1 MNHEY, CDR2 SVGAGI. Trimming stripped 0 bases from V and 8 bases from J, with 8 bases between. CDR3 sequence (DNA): TGTGCCAGCAGTTACTCGAGGTTAGATGAGCAGTTCTTC. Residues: CASSYSRLDEQFF.

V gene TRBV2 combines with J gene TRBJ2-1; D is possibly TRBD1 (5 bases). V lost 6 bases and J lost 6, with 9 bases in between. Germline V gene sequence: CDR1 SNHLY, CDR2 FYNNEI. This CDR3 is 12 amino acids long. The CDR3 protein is CASSKDTNEQFF. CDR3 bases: TGTGCCAGCAGCAAGGACACCAATGAGCAGTTCTTC.

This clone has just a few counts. CDR3 sequence: CASSRQGTAGGEQYF. The CDR3 nucleotides read TGTGCCAGCAGCCGCCAGGGGACGGCGGGCGGCGAGCAGTACTTC. The chain employs TRBV7-9 and TRBJ2-7, with D possibly matching TRBD1 (6 bases). This CDR3 has 15 amino acids. The germline CDR1 and CDR2 sequences are SEHNR and FQNEAQ (reference sequence). V was trimmed by 5 bases and J by 6 bases, leaving 20 bases between them.

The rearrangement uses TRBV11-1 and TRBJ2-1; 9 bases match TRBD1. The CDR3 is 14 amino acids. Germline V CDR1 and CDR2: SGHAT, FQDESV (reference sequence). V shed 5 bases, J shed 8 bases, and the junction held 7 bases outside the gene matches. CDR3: CASSPGQGTYEQFF. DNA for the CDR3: TGTGCCAGCAGCCCGGGACAGGGTACTTATGAGCAGTTCTTC.

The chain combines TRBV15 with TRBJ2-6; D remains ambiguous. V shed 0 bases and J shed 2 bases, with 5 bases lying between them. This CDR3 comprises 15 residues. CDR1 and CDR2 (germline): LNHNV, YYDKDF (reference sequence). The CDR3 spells CATSRDNTGANVLTF. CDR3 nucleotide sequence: TGTGCCACCAGCAGAGATAATACTGGGGCCAACGTCCTGACTTTC. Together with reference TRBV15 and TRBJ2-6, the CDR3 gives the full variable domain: DAMVIQNPRYQVTQFGKPVTLSCSQTLNHNVMYWYQQKSSQAPKLLFHYYDKDFNNEADTPDNFQSRRPNTSFCFLDIRSPGLGDTAMYLCATSRDNTGANVLTFGAGSRLTVL.

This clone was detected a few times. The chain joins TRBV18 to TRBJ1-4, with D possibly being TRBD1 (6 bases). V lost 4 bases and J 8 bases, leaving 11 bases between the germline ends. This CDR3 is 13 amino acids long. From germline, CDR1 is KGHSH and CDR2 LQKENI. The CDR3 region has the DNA TGTGCCAGCTCACTGAACAGGGAGGAAAAACTGTTTTTT. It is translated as CASSLNREEKLFF.

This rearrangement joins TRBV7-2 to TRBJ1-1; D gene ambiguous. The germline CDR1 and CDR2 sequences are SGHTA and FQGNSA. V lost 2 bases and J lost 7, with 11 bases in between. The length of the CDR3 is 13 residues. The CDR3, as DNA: TGTGCCAGCAGCTTACTAGCGTACGGTGAAGCTTTCTTT. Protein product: CASSLLAYGEAFF.

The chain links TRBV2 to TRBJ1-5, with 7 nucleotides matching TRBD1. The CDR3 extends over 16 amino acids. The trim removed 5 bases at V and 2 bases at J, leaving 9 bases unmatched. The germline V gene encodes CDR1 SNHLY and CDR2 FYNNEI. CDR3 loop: CASSRAPGTGNQPQHF. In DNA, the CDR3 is TGTGCCAGCAGTAGGGCCCCCGGGACAGGCAATCAGCCCCAGCATTTT. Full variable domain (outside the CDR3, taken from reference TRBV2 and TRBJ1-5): EPEVTQTPSHQVTQMGQEVILRCVPISNHLYFYWYRQILGQKVEFLVSFYNNEISEKSEIFDDQFSVERPDGSNFTLKIRSTKLEDSAMYFCASSRAPGTGNQPQHFGDGTRLSIL.